One and the same sample provided the 29 T cell receptor beta chains below, sequenced in a study of T cell responses to AZD1222 COVID-19 vaccine. Some clones are missing from TCRdb's copy, which holds only in-frame ones; the method was immunoSEQ multiplex PCR. The sample lists 170,000 or so clones, approximately 86% seen once, with 2.6% in the top ten. Specimen: peripheral blood, collected on day 0 of AZD1222 vaccination. Every receptor here comes from an adult in good health.

The gene calls are TRBV29-1 and TRBJ1-2, with TRBD1 as a possible D gene (5 bases). The CDR3 extends over 13 amino acids. V dropped 3 bases and J dropped 4 bases, with 12 bases sitting between them. From germline, CDR1 is SQVTM and CDR2 ANQGSEA. The CDR3 region has the DNA TGCAGCGTTGACTATCCAGGGACCTATGGCTACACCTTC. Protein: CSVDYPGTYGYTF.

J is TRBJ1-1 and V is TRBV28; no reliable D call. Germline assignment: CDR1 MDHEN and CDR2 SYDVKM. The V gene lost 6 bases and the J gene lost 7 bases, with 15 bases spanning the gap. This CDR3 is built from 13 residues. The CDR3 reads CASSKYGNYEAFF. Written as DNA, the CDR3 is TGTGCCAGCAGCAAATATGGGAACTATGAAGCTTTCTTT. Based on the CDR3 plus reference TRBV28 and TRBJ1-1, the full variable domain is DVKVTQSSRYLVKRTGEKVFLECVQDMDHENMFWYRQDPGLGLRLIYFSYDVKMKEKGDIPEGYSVSREKKERFSLILESASTNQTSMYLCASSKYGNYEAFFGQGTRLTVV.

The J gene is TRBJ1-4, the V gene TRBV5-1; 10 nucleotides agree with TRBD1. CDR3 length equals 14 residues. Germline trimming cut 4 bases from V and 6 bases from J; bases unmatched to any gene: 3. CDR1 and CDR2 from the germline V gene are SGHRS and YFSETQ. Written as DNA, the CDR3 is TGCGCCAGCAGCGCGGACAGGGGGGATGAAAAACTGTTTTTT. Translation gives CASSADRGDEKLFF.

V gene TRBV6-6 combines with J gene TRBJ1-5; the D is unclear. There are 13 residues in the CDR3. The V end was cut by 7 bases, the J end by 0 bases, with 7 bases between. CDR1 is MNHNY and CDR2 is SVGAGI in the germline V gene (reference sequence). Here the CDR3 reads CASMGPSNQPQHF. The CDR3 DNA reads TGTGCCAGCATGGGCCCTAGCAATCAGCCCCAGCATTTT.

The chain couples TRBV7-2 to TRBJ2-7; D gene uncertain. Trimming cost V 5 bases and J 3 bases, with 8 bases left between them. This CDR3 contains 12 residues. From germline, CDR1 is SGHTA and CDR2 FQGNSA. The CDR3 region is CASSASRYEQYF. The CDR3 nucleotides are TGTGCCAGCAGCGCCTCTCGCTACGAGCAGTACTTC.

The V call is TRBV29-1, the J call TRBJ1-5; 7 bases are shared with TRBD1. The CDR3 contains 15 residues. The germline V gene has CDR1 SQVTM and CDR2 ANQGSEA. Trimming at V came to 5 bases and at J to 0 bases, leaving 7 bases not matched to a gene. The CDR3 DNA reads TGCAGCGTTTGTCACGGGACAGCTAGCAATCAGCCCCAGCATTTT. This encodes CSVCHGTASNQPQHF.

The rearrangement links TRBV3-1 (or the pseudogene TRBV3-2) to TRBJ2-2; 12 bases are a match to TRBD2. Germline CDR1 and CDR2: LGHDT and YNNKEL (reference sequence). This CDR3 is 17 amino acids long. The junction had 4 bases not matched to a gene; V was cut back by 1 base and J by 4 bases. This CDR3 reads CASSQARLAGATGELFF. The CDR3 DNA is TGTGCCAGCAGCCAAGCCAGACTAGCGGGAGCCACCGGGGAGCTGTTTTTT.

The V and J genes are TRBV6-5 and TRBJ1-5, with TRBD1 matching over 7 bases. With 7 bases clipped from V and 3 bases from J, the junction kept 9 bases outside the gene matches. Germline lookup yields CDR1 MNHEY and CDR2 SVGAGI. The CDR3 runs 15 residues. CDR3 coding DNA: TGTGCCAGCAAGGGGTGGCAGGGGGACAATCAGCCCCAGCATTTT. This encodes CASKGWQGDNQPQHF.

The V gene is TRBV5-4, the J gene TRBJ1-1, with D perhaps matching TRBD1 (6 bases). Looked up from germline, CDR1 is SGHNT and CDR2 is YYREEE (reference sequence). Trimming took off 0 bases at V and 4 bases at J, with 16 bases between the two ends. The CDR3 sequence is 16 residues long. The CDR3 nucleotides read TGTGCCAGCAGCTTGGAAAGGGGGTACCGCGGCACTGAAGCTTTCTTT. Translated: CASSLERGYRGTEAFF.

This chain links TRBV7-2 with TRBJ2-1; TRBD2 aligns across 10 bases. CDR3 size: 19 residues. V trimming: 1 base; J trimming: 7 bases; junction bases outside the gene matches: 16. Germline V gene sequence: CDR1 SGHTA, CDR2 FQGNSA. The CDR3 reads CASSLEGLAEVRSRNEQFF. The CDR3 DNA reads as TGTGCCAGCAGCTTAGAAGGACTAGCGGAAGTTAGAAGTAGGAATGAGCAGTTCTTC.

This chain links TRBV5-1 with TRBJ2-7; TRBD1 might be the D (5 bases). Looked up from germline, CDR1 is SGHRS and CDR2 is YFSETQ. The CDR3 spans 15 residues. Trimming stripped 0 bases from V and 2 bases from J, with 12 bases between. The CDR3 coding sequence is TGCGCCAGCAGCTTGGGAGTGACAGAGACCTACGAGCAGTACTTC. This sequence encodes CASSLGVTETYEQYF.

The chain uses TRBV6-5 and TRBJ2-7; D gene unclear. CDR3 length: 14 amino acids. V lost 1 base to trimming and J lost 3 bases, with 10 bases between them. Per germline, CDR1 MNHEY and CDR2 SVGAGI. The CDR3 bases are TGTGCCAGCAGTTACTTGTCAGATTTCTACGAGCAGTACTTC. It yields the protein CASSYLSDFYEQYF.

The V and J genes are TRBV28 and TRBJ1-5; no firm D call. V was pared by 6 bases and J by 0 bases, with 9 bases between. Germline CDR1 reads MDHEN; CDR2 reads SYDVKM. This CDR3 region has 14 residues. The CDR3 sequence is CASRTSISNQPQHF. CDR3 nucleotides: TGTGCCAGCAGAACGAGCATTAGCAATCAGCCCCAGCATTTT.

CDR3 loop: CASSFGQGFNEQYF. Here the CDR3 DNA reads TGCGCCAGCAGCTTCGGACAGGGTTTCAACGAGCAGTACTTC. The V gene is TRBV5-1, the J gene TRBJ2-7, with 8 bases matching TRBD1. The CDR3 has 14 residues. J gave up 5 bases and V 2 bases, and 6 bases lay outside the gene matches. Per germline, CDR1 SGHRS and CDR2 YFSETQ. The full variable domain, rest sourced from reference TRBV5-1 and TRBJ2-7, is KAGVTQTPRYLIKTRGQQVTLSCSPISGHRSVSWYQQTPGQGLQFLFEYFSETQRNKGNFPGRFSGRQFSNSRSEMNVSTLELGDSALYLCASSFGQGFNEQYFGPGTRLTVT.

This clone was seen just once. The junction does not match germline at one end; this may be a read error. J is TRBJ1-4 and V is TRBV29-1; D remains unclear. Per the germline V gene, CDR1 is SQVTM and CDR2 is ANQGSEA. There are 13 residues in the CDR3. In DNA form, the CDR3 reads TGCGGCGTTGCGAGAGCAACTAATGAAAAACTGTTTTTT. It yields the protein CGVARATNEKLFF.

This chain links TRBV10-1 with TRBJ1-3; 7 bases are a match to TRBD1. The CDR3 runs to 16 residues. Germline lookup yields CDR1 WNHNN and CDR2 SYGVQD (reference sequence). V lost 5 bases to trimming and J lost 1 base; unmatched junction nucleotides: 8. The CDR3 is CASSNIGTESGNTIYF. In nucleotides, the CDR3 is TGCGCCAGCAGTAACATTGGGACAGAATCTGGAAACACCATATATTTT.

The chain recombines TRBV30 with TRBJ1-1; D gene unclear. Trimming removed 3 bases from V and 6 bases from J, with 14 bases in between. Germline V CDR1 and CDR2: GTSNPN, SVGIG (reference sequence). The CDR3 runs 13 residues. CDR3 bases: TGTGCCTGGAGCGGTGCCTCCCCGGCTGAAGCTTTCTTT. Amino acids: CAWSGASPAEAFF.

The genes are TRBV3-1 (or the pseudogene TRBV3-2) and TRBJ2-7; 9 nucleotides line up with TRBD1. CDR1 and CDR2 from the germline V gene are LGHDT and YNNKEL (reference sequence). CDR3 length: 14 residues. Unmatched junction bases numbered 2, after V lost 3 bases and J lost 2 bases. This chain's CDR3 is CASSHGDRAYEQYF. The CDR3 nucleotides are TGTGCCAGCAGCCATGGGGACAGGGCCTACGAGCAGTACTTC.

This clone has more than one count but fewer than ten. The CDR3 sequence is CASSVGGAGEKLFF. Here the CDR3 DNA reads TGCGCCAGCAGCGTTGGGGGTGCTGGCGAAAAACTGTTTTTT. This chain links TRBV5-1 with TRBJ1-4; weak D call: TRBD1 (5 bases). V was shortened by 4 bases and J by 8 bases, with 15 bases between the two germline ends. This CDR3 contains 14 residues. Germline V gene data show CDR1 as SGHRS and CDR2 as YFSETQ.

This clone was picked up one time. The rearrangement uses TRBV6-5 and TRBJ1-3; tentative D call: TRBD1 (6 bases). This CDR3 region has 15 residues. Trimming took 5 bases from V and 0 from J, leaving 11 bases between them. Germline V gene sequence: CDR1 MNHEY, CDR2 SVGAGI. CDR3 sequence: CASSTDRFSGNTIYF. In DNA form, the CDR3 reads TGTGCCAGCAGTACAGACAGGTTCTCTGGAAACACCATATATTTT.

The V call is TRBV5-6, the J call TRBJ1-5; possibly TRBD1 for D (6 bases). Trimming took off 0 bases at V and 2 bases at J, with 6 bases between the two ends. The CDR3 is 14 residues long. Germline values: CDR1 SGHDT, CDR2 YYEEEE. The CDR3 region has the DNA TGTGCCAGCAGCTTGGCAGGGGGCAATCAGCCCCAGCATTTT. Its translation: CASSLAGGNQPQHF. The variable domain in full, with the rest retrieved from reference TRBV5-6 and TRBJ1-5, is DAGVTQSPTHLIKTRGQQVTLRCSPKSGHDTVSWYQQALGQGPQFIFQYYEEEERQRGNFPDRFSGHQFPNYSSELNVNALLLGDSALYLCASSLAGGNQPQHFGDGTRLSIL.

The rearrangement uses TRBV18 and TRBJ1-2, with D tentatively TRBD1 (5 bases). CDR3 length: 14 residues. V was shortened by 6 bases and J by 2 bases, with 13 bases between the two germline ends. Germline CDR1 and CDR2: KGHSH and LQKENI. CDR3 sequence (DNA): TGTGCCAGCTCTCGGAGTAGACAGAACTATGGCTACACCTTC. It yields the protein CASSRSRQNYGYTF.

The CDR3 is CASSLAPTSYEQYF. CDR3 nucleotides: TGTGCCAGCAGCCTTGCCCCCACCTCCTACGAGCAGTACTTC. The V gene is TRBV5-5, the J gene TRBJ2-7; D remains unclear. Trimming shortened V by 4 bases and J by 0 bases, and 11 bases separated the two germline ends. The CDR3 contains 14 residues. The V gene's germline CDR1 is SGHKS and CDR2 YYEKEE (reference sequence). Combining the CDR3 with reference TRBV5-5 and TRBJ2-7 gives the whole variable domain DAGVTQSPTHLIKTRGQQVTLRCSPISGHKSVSWYQQVLGQGPQFIFQYYEKEERGRGNFPDRFSARQFPNYSSELNVNALLLGDSALYLCASSLAPTSYEQYFGPGTRLTVT.

The chain recombines TRBV14 with TRBJ2-7; D may match TRBD1 or TRBD2 (5 bases each). CDR1 and CDR2 from the germline V gene are SGHDN and FVKESK. Trimming left V 0 bases short and J 2 bases short, with 8 bases between. This CDR3 comprises 14 residues. The CDR3 DNA reads TGTGCCAGCAGCCAAGATTTGGGACCCTACGAGCAGTACTTC. Amino acids: CASSQDLGPYEQYF.

Only a few counts were recorded for this clone. The chain is built from TRBV29-1 and TRBJ2-1; 9 bases map to TRBD2. Germline CDR1 reads SQVTM; CDR2 reads ANQGSEA. The length of the CDR3 is 17 residues. With 8 bases clipped from V and 4 bases from J, the junction kept 18 bases outside the gene matches. In nucleotides, the CDR3 is TGCAGCTATCTTGTCGGGACTAGCCTCCGAAGGTACAATGAGCAGTTCTTC. Residues: CSYLVGTSLRRYNEQFF.

CDR3 coding DNA: TGTGCCAGCAGCTTGGCGACGGGATCCTACGAGCAGTACTTC. Protein: CASSLATGSYEQYF. V is TRBV5-4 and J is TRBJ2-7; weak D call: TRBD2 (5 bases). V shed 0 bases and J shed 1 base, with 8 bases lying between them. Germline CDR1 reads SGHNT; CDR2 reads YYREEE (reference sequence). CDR3 size: 14 residues.

The rearrangement uses TRBV7-6 and TRBJ2-7; 15 positions agree with TRBD2. Losses at the gene ends were 5 bases for V and 2 bases for J; bases not matched to a gene: 7. CDR1 is SGHVS and CDR2 is FNYEAQ in the germline V gene. This CDR3 region has 17 residues. CDR3 nucleotides: TGTGCCAGCAGCCCCGGGACTAGCGGGAGGAGCCCCTACGAGCAGTACTTC. It is translated as CASSPGTSGRSPYEQYF.

The rearrangement uses TRBV19 and TRBJ2-1; 8 positions agree with TRBD1. The V segment lost 6 bases and the J segment 7 bases; nucleotides outside the gene matches: 8. This CDR3 is 14 amino acids long. Germline V gene data show CDR1 as LNHDA and CDR2 as SQIVND (reference sequence). In DNA form, the CDR3 reads TGTGCCAGTAGCATAAGCACAGGGGGTAATGAGCAGTTCTTC. Amino acids: CASSISTGGNEQFF.

A single count supports this clone. V gene TRBV3-1 (or the pseudogene TRBV3-2) combines with J gene TRBJ2-2, with a weak D call TRBD1 (5 bases). In germline, CDR1 is LGHDT, CDR2 YNNKEL (reference sequence). There are 16 residues in the CDR3. V lost 1 base, J lost 0 bases, and 9 bases lay in between. CDR3 protein: CASSQVRRANTGELFF. In DNA form, the CDR3 reads TGTGCCAGCAGCCAAGTGCGCAGGGCGAACACCGGGGAGCTGTTTTTT.